This TCR beta chain was sequenced in a study of blood T cell repertoires in COVID-19. At the level of the study: T cells, B-cell-depleted T cells, or PBMCs provided the cDNA or gDNA that served as material.

The CDR3 has 17 amino acids. Trimming took 4 bases from V and 1 from J; bases not matched to a gene: 8. From germline, CDR1 is SGHRS and CDR2 YFSETQ. Per the original data handling: Amplification from reference gene primers served as the basis for estimated nucleated cell counts. Produced via immunoSEQ multiplex PCR; TCRdb's table is partial and in-frame only. That table is the source of V, J and clone size, and D and trimming were worked out from the DNA. This sample has 310,000 or so clones, with 88% found just once. The table lists this clone with a few counts. The clonotype comes from a woman aged 25 to 39 with COVID-19, enrolled during active disease. The chain uses TRBV5-1 and TRBJ1-1; 12 positions agree with TRBD1. The sequenced material came from peripheral blood. Here the CDR3 reads CASSPRGQGAPNTEAFF. In DNA, the CDR3 is TGCGCCAGCAGCCCTAGGGGACAGGGGGCCCCGAACACTGAAGCTTTCTTT.